These T cell receptor beta chains were read from a single sample in a study of technical replicates of blood from several donors. Sequenced by immunoSEQ multiplex PCR; TCRdb stores in-frame clones only, minus some. Counted here are about 15,000 clones, roughly 86% occurring once; the ten biggest clones make up approximately 11%. Sequenced: PBMCs. All receptors come from a human donor in good health. The CDR3 runs from the conserved cysteine through the conserved F or W. Each record gives: V gene, clone size, D gene, J gene, CDR3 DNA, CDR3 protein. D genes are given only for firm matches. A clone size is listed for some rows: how often the clone was seen (once, few, many), or a class if it is expanded.

V gene: TRBV5-5
clone size: once
D gene: TRBD1
J gene: TRBJ2-1
CDR3 DNA: TGTGCCAGCAGCTTGGAGCCCGGGACAGCTTCCGTTGGCTCCTACAATGAGCAGTTCTTC
CDR3 protein: CASSLEPGTASVGSYNEQFF

V gene: TRBV27
clone size: -
D gene: -
J gene: TRBJ1-4
CDR3 DNA: TGTGCCAGCAGTCCCATAGACAGAACCCATGAAAAACTGTTTTTT
CDR3 protein: CASSPIDRTHEKLFF

V gene: TRBV19
clone size: -
D gene: TRBD2
J gene: TRBJ2-5
CDR3 DNA: TGTGCCAGTAGTCCCAGGACTAGCGGGAGATGGGAGTACCAAGAGACCCAGTACTTC
CDR3 protein: CASSPRTSGRWEYQETQYF

V gene: TRBV28
clone size: -
D gene: -
J gene: TRBJ2-7
CDR3 DNA: TGTGCCAGCAGAACTGGGCCCGTTTGGGAGCAGTACTTC
CDR3 protein: CASRTGPVWEQYF

V gene: TRBV5-1
clone size: -
D gene: -
J gene: TRBJ2-3
CDR3 DNA: TGCGCCAGCAGCCACCAGGAGGGCGTCGATACGCAGTATTTT
CDR3 protein: CASSHQEGVDTQYF

V gene: TRBV2
clone size: -
D gene: TRBD1
J gene: TRBJ1-5
CDR3 DNA: TGTGCCAGCAGTGAAGGACAGGGAAATCAGCCCCAGCATTTT
CDR3 protein: CASSEGQGNQPQHF

V gene: TRBV10-1
clone size: -
D gene: TRBD1
J gene: TRBJ2-1
CDR3 DNA: TGCGCCAGCAGTGAGTACCCAGGGGGCGCGAATGAGCAGTTCTTC
CDR3 protein: CASSEYPGGANEQFF

V gene: TRBV12-1
clone size: -
D gene: -
J gene: TRBJ2-2
CDR3 DNA: TGTGCCAGCAGCTCCTACAGGGGAAAGGCCGGGGAGCTGTTTTTT
CDR3 protein: CASSSYRGKAGELFF

V gene: TRBV28
clone size: -
D gene: TRBD2
J gene: TRBJ2-5
CDR3 DNA: TGTGCCAGCAGTTTCGCTAGCGGGGGTCAAGAGACCCAGTACTTC
CDR3 protein: CASSFASGGQETQYF

V gene: TRBV10-2
clone size: -
D gene: TRBD1
J gene: TRBJ1-5
CDR3 DNA: TGCGCCAGCAGTGAGGTTACAGGGGGAGGGCAGCCCCAGCATTTT
CDR3 protein: CASSEVTGGGQPQHF

V gene: TRBV28
clone size: -
D gene: TRBD2
J gene: TRBJ2-5
CDR3 DNA: TGTGCCAGCAGTTTGAGCAGGCGGGAGAAAGAGACCCAGTACTTC
CDR3 protein: CASSLSRREKETQYF

V gene: TRBV5-8
clone size: -
D gene: -
J gene: TRBJ2-3
CDR3 DNA: TGTGCCAGCAGGAGGGAGTCGACGCAGTATTTT
CDR3 protein: CASRRESTQYF

V gene: TRBV5-1
clone size: -
D gene: TRBD2
J gene: TRBJ2-3
CDR3 DNA: TGCGCCAGCAGCTTGGGACTAGCGGGAGTAGATACGCAGTATTTT
CDR3 protein: CASSLGLAGVDTQYF

V gene: TRBV6-4
clone size: -
D gene: -
J gene: TRBJ1-1
CDR3 DNA: TGTGCCAGCAGTGAACTTCGGAACACTGAAGCTTTCTTT
CDR3 protein: CASSELRNTEAFF

V gene: TRBV6-5
clone size: -
D gene: -
J gene: TRBJ2-7
CDR3 DNA: TGTGCCAGCAGTTTAAGCGGCCCCTACGAGCAGTACTTC
CDR3 protein: CASSLSGPYEQYF

V gene: TRBV18
clone size: -
D gene: -
J gene: TRBJ2-2
CDR3 DNA: TGTGCCAGCCCTACTAAGCGTAGCGTAAACACCGGGGAGCTGTTTTTT
CDR3 protein: CASPTKRSVNTGELFF

V gene: TRBV27
clone size: -
D gene: TRBD1
J gene: TRBJ2-7
CDR3 DNA: TGTGCCAGCAGTAAGAGACAGGGTTACGAGCAGTACTTC
CDR3 protein: CASSKRQGYEQYF

V gene: TRBV7-2
clone size: -
D gene: TRBD2
J gene: TRBJ2-7
CDR3 DNA: TGTGCCAGCACCATTTGGGCGGGAGCGTCCTACGAGCAGTACTTC
CDR3 protein: CASTIWAGASYEQYF

V gene: TRBV28
clone size: -
D gene: TRBD2
J gene: TRBJ2-7
CDR3 DNA: TGTGCCAGCAGTCCCGCCCGCTACCCGGGAGGCTACGAGCAGTACTTC
CDR3 protein: CASSPARYPGGYEQYF

V gene: TRBV4-2
clone size: -
D gene: TRBD2
J gene: TRBJ2-5
CDR3 DNA: TGTGCCAGCAGCCAAGGAACGGGAGGCCGGGGCGAGACCCAGTACTTC
CDR3 protein: CASSQGTGGRGETQYF

V gene: TRBV4-2
clone size: -
D gene: TRBD1
J gene: TRBJ1-5
CDR3 DNA: TGTGCCAGCAGCCTACTGACAGGGGAGGGCAATCAGCCCCAGCATTTT
CDR3 protein: CASSLLTGEGNQPQHF

V gene: TRBV7-6
clone size: -
D gene: TRBD1
J gene: TRBJ2-6
CDR3 DNA: TGTGCCAGCAGCTTAGCGGCGAGGGGGCAGGTTGCAACCTCTGGGGCCAACGTCCTGACTTTC
CDR3 protein: CASSLAARGQVATSGANVLTF

V gene: TRBV4-1
clone size: -
D gene: TRBD2
J gene: TRBJ2-3
CDR3 DNA: TGCGCCAGCAGCCAAGTCCTAATACTAGCGGGAGGTCCTCCTAGCACAGATACGCAGTATTTT
CDR3 protein: CASSQVLILAGGPPSTDTQYF

V gene: TRBV2
clone size: -
D gene: -
J gene: TRBJ2-1
CDR3 DNA: TGTGCCAGCAAGAGGAACAATGAGCAGTTCTTC
CDR3 protein: CASKRNNEQFF

V gene: TRBV6-5
clone size: -
D gene: TRBD1
J gene: TRBJ2-7
CDR3 DNA: TGTGCCAGCATCTCCGGACAGGGGGGCTACGAGCAGTACTTC
CDR3 protein: CASISGQGGYEQYF

V gene: TRBV2
clone size: medium-sized
D gene: -
J gene: TRBJ2-7
CDR3 DNA: TGTGCCAGCAGTGAAATAGCGGAATACTACGAGCAGTACTTC
CDR3 protein: CASSEIAEYYEQYF

V gene: TRBV19
clone size: -
D gene: -
J gene: TRBJ1-1
CDR3 DNA: TGTGCCAGTAGTCCCGGGGGGGGGATGAACACTGAAGCTTTCTTT
CDR3 protein: CASSPGGGMNTEAFF

V gene: TRBV18
clone size: -
D gene: TRBD1
J gene: TRBJ1-4
CDR3 DNA: TGTGCCAGCTCACCTAAGGGGACAGGGAGAGGTGAAAAACTGTTTTTT
CDR3 protein: CASSPKGTGRGEKLFF

V gene: TRBV6-1
clone size: -
D gene: -
J gene: TRBJ2-5
CDR3 DNA: TGTGCCAGCAGGGGAGTCGGACAAGAGACCCAGTACTTC
CDR3 protein: CASRGVGQETQYF

V gene: TRBV5-1
clone size: -
D gene: TRBD1
J gene: TRBJ2-7
CDR3 DNA: TGCGCCAGCAGCCGCCAGGACAGGGGAACCTACGAGCAGTACTTC
CDR3 protein: CASSRQDRGTYEQYF

V gene: TRBV18
clone size: -
D gene: -
J gene: TRBJ2-1
CDR3 DNA: TGTGCCAGCTCCACAAATGCTAGAAGTGCCTACAATGAGCAGTTCTTC
CDR3 protein: CASSTNARSAYNEQFF

V gene: TRBV28
clone size: -
D gene: -
J gene: TRBJ2-5
CDR3 DNA: TGTGCCAGCAGCCCCGAGCCAGGTCTAGAGACCCAGTACTTC
CDR3 protein: CASSPEPGLETQYF

V gene: TRBV4-1
clone size: -
D gene: -
J gene: TRBJ1-5
CDR3 DNA: TGCGCCAGCACCTCCGGGTACGGGGTGGGAGAAAATCAGCCCCAGCATTTT
CDR3 protein: CASTSGYGVGENQPQHF

V gene: TRBV6-5
clone size: -
D gene: -
J gene: TRBJ1-5
CDR3 DNA: TGTGCCAGCAGTTCGGACAAGAAGTATAGCAATCAGCCCCAGCATTTT
CDR3 protein: CASSSDKKYSNQPQHF

V gene: TRBV10-3
clone size: -
D gene: -
J gene: TRBJ2-5
CDR3 DNA: TGTGCCATCAGTGAGAACCTAGCCGAGACCCAGTACTTC
CDR3 protein: CAISENLAETQYF

V gene: TRBV30
clone size: -
D gene: -
J gene: TRBJ2-7
CDR3 DNA: TGTGCCTGGAGTGTACAACGGACAGCGCCTTCCGCCGAGCAGTACTTC
CDR3 protein: CAWSVQRTAPSAEQYF

V gene: TRBV10-2
clone size: -
D gene: -
J gene: TRBJ1-5
CDR3 DNA: TGCGCCAGCAGCCCAGGGTTAGGTCAGCCCCAGCATTTT
CDR3 protein: CASSPGLGQPQHF